This TCR beta chain appears in the sequencing data of a study of control samples from healthy donors and cancer patients. The data were produced by immunoSEQ multiplex PCR, yet TCRdb's version contains in-frame clones alone and is incomplete. The data hold roughly 55,000 clones, with roughly 88% observed a single time. Germline V gives CDR1 SGHDT, CDR2 YYEEEE. CDR3 length equals 14 residues. V was clipped by 4 bases and J by 5 bases, with 15 bases between them. The clonotype was recovered from a man aged 45-65 years in good health. This rearrangement joins TRBV5-6 to TRBJ1-2; tentatively, D is TRBD1 (5 bases). Material: blood. DNA for the CDR3: TGTGCCAGCAGCAAGGGACGGCCGAGTTATGGCTACACCTTC. The encoded protein is CASSKGRPSYGYTF.